A single sample is the source of the 10 T cell receptor beta chains below, sequenced in a study of blood T cell repertoires in COVID-19 (TCRdb year 2020). Receptors were amplified or captured by the immunoSEQ multiplex PCR assay. The table was pulled from immuneACCESS by TCRdb, which kept in-frame rearrangements only. Such tables lose some clones; where checked, under half of the loss comes from unresolved V genes, and the rest has no known cause. For this sample the table gives approximately 99,000 clones, of which 55% to 75% were detected only once. About 2% of the sample lies in the top ten. Sequences were obtained from peripheral blood. Receptors originate from a woman aged 40 to 55 with acute or convalescent COVID-19.

The CDR3 region has the DNA TGTGCCAGCAGCCCCGACGGGACTAGCGGGGGGGCGGGCACCGGGGAGCTGTTTTTT. It is translated as CASSPDGTSGGAGTGELFF. The chain recombines TRBV5-5 with TRBJ2-2; 16 bases align to TRBD2. The CDR3 contains 19 residues. Germline lookup yields CDR1 SGHKS and CDR2 YYEKEE (reference sequence). Trimming cost V 4 bases and J 4 bases; bases outside gene matches: 10.

V usage is TRBV7-9 and J usage is TRBJ2-6, with 8 bases matching TRBD1. The length of the CDR3 is 18 residues. Germline values: CDR1 SEHNR, CDR2 FQNEAQ (reference sequence). Trimming removed 0 bases from V and 0 bases from J; junction bases left unmatched: 4. CDR3 residues: CASSLARTGISGANVLTF. The CDR3 DNA is TGTGCCAGCAGCTTAGCGAGGACAGGGATCTCTGGGGCCAACGTCCTGACTTTC. Full variable domain (outside the CDR3, taken from reference TRBV7-9 and TRBJ2-6): DTGVSQNPRHKITKRGQNVTFRCDPISEHNRLYWYRQTLGQGPEFLTYFQNEAQLEKSRLLSDRFSAERPKGSFSTLEIQRTEQGDSAMYLCASSLARTGISGANVLTFGAGSRLTVL.

The chain couples TRBV14 to TRBJ2-7; D ambiguous. Trimming left V 2 bases short and J 3 bases short, with 2 bases between. The CDR3 length is 11 residues. Germline-derived CDR1 and CDR2 are SGHDN and FVKESK. The CDR3 is CASSQYYEQYF. The CDR3 nucleotides read TGTGCCAGCAGCCAATACTACGAGCAGTACTTC. The full variable domain, with the rest looked up from reference TRBV14 and TRBJ2-7, is EAGVTQFPSHSVIEKGQTVTLRCDPISGHDNLYWYRRVMGKEIKFLLHFVKESKQDESGMPNNRFLAERTGGTYSTLKVQPAELEDSGVYFCASSQYYEQYFGPGTRLTVT.

V usage is TRBV18 and J usage is TRBJ1-6; 8 nucleotides line up with TRBD1. CDR3 length: 17 residues. The trim removed 0 bases at V and 9 bases at J, leaving 10 bases unmatched. CDR1 KGHSH and CDR2 LQKENI come from the germline V gene. The CDR3 sequence is CASSPPGAGGVSSPLHF. CDR3 DNA: TGTGCCAGCTCACCACCGGGAGCAGGGGGCGTTAGTTCACCCCTCCACTTT.

The chain carries TRBV6-6 and TRBJ2-7; TRBD1 aligns across 7 bases. V shed 7 bases, J shed 0 bases, and the junction held 6 bases outside the gene matches. The CDR3 length is 14 residues. Germline loops: CDR1 MNHNY, CDR2 SVGAGI (reference sequence). The DNA for the CDR3 is TGTGCCAGCAACGGACAGGAGACCTCCTACGAGCAGTACTTC. Its translation: CASNGQETSYEQYF.

Turning to this clone: Other nucleotide sequences in the sample specify the same CDR3. The rearrangement links TRBV30 to TRBJ1-6; 9 bases are a match to TRBD1. The germline CDR1 and CDR2 sequences are GTSNPN and SVGIG (reference sequence). The CDR3 extends over 15 amino acids. Trimming removed 5 bases from V and 9 bases from J; junction bases left unmatched: 11. CDR3 loop: CAWEGPGQGGSPLHF. Written as DNA, the CDR3 is TGTGCCTGGGAGGGCCCGGGACAGGGTGGTTCACCCCTCCACTTT.

The chain recombines TRBV28 with TRBJ2-3; TRBD2 agrees at 9 bases. The CDR3 is made up of 17 amino acids. V shed 5 bases, J shed 1 base, and the junction held 10 bases outside the gene matches. Germline V gene data show CDR1 as MDHEN and CDR2 as SYDVKM. In DNA form, the CDR3 reads TGTGCCAGCAGTCCCCCCCGGCGGGGGGGCGGCACAGATACGCAGTATTTT. It encodes CASSPPRRGGGTDTQYF. The full variable domain, with the rest looked up from reference TRBV28 and TRBJ2-3, is DVKVTQSSRYLVKRTGEKVFLECVQDMDHENMFWYRQDPGLGLRLIYFSYDVKMKEKGDIPEGYSVSREKKERFSLILESASTNQTSMYLCASSPPRRGGGTDTQYFGPGTRLTVL.

The chain combines TRBV7-9 with TRBJ1-2; TRBD1 might be the D (5 bases). The germline V gene has CDR1 SEHNR and CDR2 FQNEAQ (reference sequence). Trimming removed 3 bases at V and 1 base at J, with 6 bases between. There are 13 residues in the CDR3. The CDR3 spells CASSLDNNYGYTF. The CDR3 nucleotides read TGTGCCAGCAGCTTGGACAATAACTATGGCTACACCTTC.

The J gene is TRBJ2-3, the V gene TRBV9, with D hard to call. CDR1 and CDR2 from the germline V gene are SGDLS and YYNGEE. The CDR3 is 14 amino acids. V was pared by 0 bases and J by 5 bases, with 10 bases between. CDR3 region: CASSVEFRGDTQYF. The CDR3 nucleotides read TGTGCCAGCAGCGTAGAGTTCCGAGGAGATACGCAGTATTTT. The entire variable domain, with the rest obtained from reference TRBV9 and TRBJ2-3, is as follows: DSGVTQTPKHLITATGQRVTLRCSPRSGDLSVYWYQQSLDQGLQFLIQYYNGEERAKGNILERFSAQQFPDLHSELNLSSLELGDSALYFCASSVEFRGDTQYFGPGTRLTVL.

This rearrangement joins TRBV28 to TRBJ1-6, with TRBD1 as a possible D gene (6 bases). The V gene lost 10 bases and the J gene lost 5 bases, with 18 bases spanning the gap. The V gene's germline CDR1 is MDHEN and CDR2 SYDVKM. The CDR3 length is 15 residues. CDR3 sequence: CATSDLRGNNSPLHF. The CDR3 DNA reads TGTGCCACCTCAGATCTTAGGGGGAATAATTCACCCCTCCACTTT.